This T cell receptor (beta chain) was documented in a study of T cells in Graves' hyperthyroidism and ophthalmopathy. About the research overall: Sampling of peripheral blood happened at initial diagnosis, prior to any treatment. Study observations and caveats: Peripheral blood also featured most of the thyroid clonotypes expanded above 0.001.

Diagnostic decisions used clinical symptoms, serum thyroxine and TRAb, thyroid ultrasound and orbital computed tomography. The authors took PBMCs from roughly 9.3 ml fresh peripheral blood. Authors of the study amplified TCR beta CDR3 regions from RNA transcripts. First-round RT-PCR of the TCR CDR3 relied on the HTBI primer set. TCRdb re-analysed the multiplex PCR reads in MiXCR, keeping a single row per CDR3 protein. The repertoire holds about 580,000 distinct CDR3 sequences, approximately 15% seen once, with approximately 5.7% in the top ten. This clonotype was seen many times. No antigen is known for it. The TCR was taken from a woman aged 30 to 39 with Graves' hyperthyroidism that later progressed to Graves' ophthalmopathy. Source material: blood.

CDR3 sequence reads: CASSTPDRVGSPLHF. In nucleotides, the CDR3 is TGTGCCAGCAGTACCCCGGACAGGGTTGGTTCACCCCTCCACTTT. This chain uses TRBV6-1 with TRBJ1-6, with TRBD1 matching over 8 bases. Per germline, CDR1 MNHNS and CDR2 SASEGT. The CDR3 extends over 15 amino acids. With 5 bases clipped from V and 9 bases from J, the junction kept 9 bases outside the gene matches.